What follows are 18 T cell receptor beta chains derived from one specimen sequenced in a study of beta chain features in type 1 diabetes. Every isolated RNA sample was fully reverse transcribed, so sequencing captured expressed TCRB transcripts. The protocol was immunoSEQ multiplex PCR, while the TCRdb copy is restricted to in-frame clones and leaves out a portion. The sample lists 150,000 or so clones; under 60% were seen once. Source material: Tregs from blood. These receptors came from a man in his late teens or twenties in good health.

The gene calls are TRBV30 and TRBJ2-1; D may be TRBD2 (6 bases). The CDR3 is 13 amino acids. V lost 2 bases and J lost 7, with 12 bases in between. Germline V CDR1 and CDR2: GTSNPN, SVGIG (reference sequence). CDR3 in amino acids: CAWSLFRGNEQFF. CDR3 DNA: TGTGCCTGGAGTCTTTTTCGGGGGAATGAGCAGTTCTTC.

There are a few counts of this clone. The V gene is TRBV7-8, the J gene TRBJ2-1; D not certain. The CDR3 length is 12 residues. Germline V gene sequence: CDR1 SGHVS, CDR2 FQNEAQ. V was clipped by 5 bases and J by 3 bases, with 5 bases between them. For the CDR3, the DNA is TGTGCCAGCAGCCGCGACTACAATGAGCAGTTCTTC. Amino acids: CASSRDYNEQFF.

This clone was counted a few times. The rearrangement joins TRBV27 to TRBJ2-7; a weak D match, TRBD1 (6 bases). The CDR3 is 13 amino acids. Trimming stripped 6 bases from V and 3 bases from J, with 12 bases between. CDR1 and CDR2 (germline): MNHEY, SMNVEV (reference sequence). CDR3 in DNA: TGTGCCAGCAGCTTTGACAGGTACTACGAGCAGTACTTC. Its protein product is CASSFDRYYEQYF.

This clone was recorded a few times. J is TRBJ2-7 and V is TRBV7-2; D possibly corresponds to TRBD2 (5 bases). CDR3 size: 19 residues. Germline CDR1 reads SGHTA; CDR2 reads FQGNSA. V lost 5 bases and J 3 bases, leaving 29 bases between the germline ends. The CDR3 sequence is CASSARRAGRTHDYYEQYF. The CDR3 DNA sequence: TGTGCCAGCAGCGCTAGGCGGGCCGGAAGGACCCATGACTACTACGAGCAGTACTTC.

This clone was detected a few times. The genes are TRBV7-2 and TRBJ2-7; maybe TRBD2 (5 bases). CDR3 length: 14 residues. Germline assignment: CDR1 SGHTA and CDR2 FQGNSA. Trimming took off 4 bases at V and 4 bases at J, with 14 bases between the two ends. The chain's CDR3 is CASSSGRGLYEQYF. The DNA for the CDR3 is TGTGCCAGCAGCTCGGGGAGAGGACTTTACGAGCAGTACTTC.

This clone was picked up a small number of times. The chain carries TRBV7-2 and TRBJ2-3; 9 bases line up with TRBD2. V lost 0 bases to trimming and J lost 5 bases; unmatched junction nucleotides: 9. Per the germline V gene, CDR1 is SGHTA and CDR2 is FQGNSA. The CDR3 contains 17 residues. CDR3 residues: CASSLAVRTSVLDTQYF. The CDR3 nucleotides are TGTGCCAGCAGCTTAGCAGTTCGGACTAGCGTTTTAGATACGCAGTATTTT.

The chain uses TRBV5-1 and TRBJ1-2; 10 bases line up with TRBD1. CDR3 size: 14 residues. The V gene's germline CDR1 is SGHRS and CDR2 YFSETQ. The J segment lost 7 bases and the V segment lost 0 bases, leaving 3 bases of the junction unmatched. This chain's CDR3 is CASSLGQGARGYTF. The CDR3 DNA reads TGCGCCAGCAGCTTGGGACAGGGGGCGCGTGGCTACACCTTC. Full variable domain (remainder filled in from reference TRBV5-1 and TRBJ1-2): KAGVTQTPRYLIKTRGQQVTLSCSPISGHRSVSWYQQTPGQGLQFLFEYFSETQRNKGNFPGRFSGRQFSNSRSEMNVSTLELGDSALYLCASSLGQGARGYTFGSGTRLTVV.

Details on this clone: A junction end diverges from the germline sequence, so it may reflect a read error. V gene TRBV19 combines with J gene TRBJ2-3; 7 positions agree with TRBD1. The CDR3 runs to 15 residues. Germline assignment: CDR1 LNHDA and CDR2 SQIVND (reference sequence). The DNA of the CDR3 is TGTGCCAGTAGTACGTACAGGTTGGGGACAGATGCGCAGTATTTT. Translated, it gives CASSTYRLGTDAQYF.

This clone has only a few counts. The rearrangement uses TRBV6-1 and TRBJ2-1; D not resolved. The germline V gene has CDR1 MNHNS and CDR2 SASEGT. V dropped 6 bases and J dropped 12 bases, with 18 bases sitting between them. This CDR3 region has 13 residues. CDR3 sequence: CASRQTNLGWQFF. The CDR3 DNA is TGTGCCAGCAGACAAACCAATCTAGGTTGGCAGTTCTTC.

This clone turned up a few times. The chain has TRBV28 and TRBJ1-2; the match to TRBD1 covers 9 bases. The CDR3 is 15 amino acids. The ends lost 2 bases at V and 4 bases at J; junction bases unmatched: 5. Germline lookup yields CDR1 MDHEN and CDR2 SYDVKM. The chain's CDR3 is CASSLAGTGPYGYTF. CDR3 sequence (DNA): TGTGCCAGCAGTTTAGCTGGGACAGGGCCCTATGGCTACACCTTC.

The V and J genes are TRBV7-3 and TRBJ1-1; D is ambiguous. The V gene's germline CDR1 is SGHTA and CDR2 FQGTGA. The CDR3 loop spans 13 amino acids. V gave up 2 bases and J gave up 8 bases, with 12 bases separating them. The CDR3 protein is CASSLGEGGEAFF. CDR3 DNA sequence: TGTGCCAGCAGCTTAGGCGAGGGAGGAGAAGCTTTCTTT.

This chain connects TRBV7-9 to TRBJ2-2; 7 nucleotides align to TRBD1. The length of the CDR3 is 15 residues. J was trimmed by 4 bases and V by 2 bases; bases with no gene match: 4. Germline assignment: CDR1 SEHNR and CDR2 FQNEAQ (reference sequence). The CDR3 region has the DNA TGTGCCAGCAGCTTACTGACAGGGCTCACCGGGGAGCTGTTTTTT. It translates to CASSLLTGLTGELFF. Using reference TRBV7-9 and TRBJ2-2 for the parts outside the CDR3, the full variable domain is DTGVSQNPRHKITKRGQNVTFRCDPISEHNRLYWYRQTLGQGPEFLTYFQNEAQLEKSRLLSDRFSAERPKGSFSTLEIQRTEQGDSAMYLCASSLLTGLTGELFFGEGSRLTVL.

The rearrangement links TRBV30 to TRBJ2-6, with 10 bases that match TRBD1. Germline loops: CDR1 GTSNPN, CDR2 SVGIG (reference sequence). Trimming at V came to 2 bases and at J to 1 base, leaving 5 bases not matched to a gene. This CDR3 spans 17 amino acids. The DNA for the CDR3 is TGTGCCTGGAGTTCCCGGGACAGGGGTTCTGGGGCCAACGTCCTGACTTTC. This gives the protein CAWSSRDRGSGANVLTF.

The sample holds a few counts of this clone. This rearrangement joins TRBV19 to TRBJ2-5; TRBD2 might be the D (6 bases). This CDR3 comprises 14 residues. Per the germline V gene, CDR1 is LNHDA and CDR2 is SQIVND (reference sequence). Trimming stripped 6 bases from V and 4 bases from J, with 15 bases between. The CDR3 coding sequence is TGTGCCAGTAGCGGCGGAGGGTGGGGAGAGACCCAGTACTTC. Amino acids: CASSGGGWGETQYF.

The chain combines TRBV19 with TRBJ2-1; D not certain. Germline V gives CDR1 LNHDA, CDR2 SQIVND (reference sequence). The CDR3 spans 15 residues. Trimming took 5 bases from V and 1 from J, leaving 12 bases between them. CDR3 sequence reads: CASSQEMLSYNEQFF. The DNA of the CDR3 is TGTGCCAGTAGTCAAGAGATGCTTTCCTACAATGAGCAGTTCTTC.

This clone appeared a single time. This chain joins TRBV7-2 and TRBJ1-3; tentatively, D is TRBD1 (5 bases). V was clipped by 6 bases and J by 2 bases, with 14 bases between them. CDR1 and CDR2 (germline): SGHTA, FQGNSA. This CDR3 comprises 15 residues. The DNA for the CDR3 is TGTGCCAGCAGTCCGCAGGGTTCCGCTGGAAACACCATATATTTT. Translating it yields CASSPQGSAGNTIYF.

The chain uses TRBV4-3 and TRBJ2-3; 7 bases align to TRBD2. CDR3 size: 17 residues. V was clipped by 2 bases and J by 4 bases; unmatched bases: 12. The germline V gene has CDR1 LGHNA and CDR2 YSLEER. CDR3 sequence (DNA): TGCGCCAGCAGCCAACTTGTCGGCGGGAGAGGAGCAGATACGCAGTATTTT. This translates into CASSQLVGGRGADTQYF.

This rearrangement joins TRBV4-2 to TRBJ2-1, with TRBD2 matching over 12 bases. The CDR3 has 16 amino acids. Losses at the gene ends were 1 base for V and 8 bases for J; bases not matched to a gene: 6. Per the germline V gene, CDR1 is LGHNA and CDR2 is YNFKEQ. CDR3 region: CASSQAWTSGTYEQFF. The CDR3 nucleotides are TGTGCCAGCAGCCAAGCCTGGACTAGCGGGACCTATGAGCAGTTCTTC.